This note documents a single T cell receptor (beta chain) sequence. The antigen is not known. For the second PCR, which ran for roughly 6 to 11 cycles, a sample-barcoded 5' primer and a J-beta primer mix were used. MiXCR, run by TCRdb on the 5' RACE reads, gives a single entry per CDR3 protein. This repertoire shows approximately 680,000 distinct CDR3 sequences, approximately 30% found once; its top ten account for 15%. These data originate in a study of blood T cells in healthy people across ages. Findings and limits, study-wide: Diversity estimates drawn from one million T cells were deemed underestimates.

Germline CDR1 reads SGHNT; CDR2 reads YYREEE (reference sequence). The CDR3 runs 14 residues. V dropped 4 bases and J dropped 5 bases, with 13 bases sitting between them. Drawn from each donor were approximately 10 milliliters of peripheral blood. The authors isolated at least 6.5 million PBMCs per sample. Extractions gave at least 6 micrograms of total RNA per sample. The genes are TRBV5-4 and TRBJ2-1; D may match TRBD1 or TRBD2 (5 bases each). Material for sequencing was blood. The TCR originated in a woman of 80 years or more in good health. The CDR3 coding sequence is TGTGCCAGCAGCCTGGGACCGTTGAACAATGAGCAGTTCTTC. Translated, it gives CASSLGPLNNEQFF. The full variable domain, in which reference TRBV5-4 and TRBJ2-1 provide the parts outside the CDR3, is ETGVTQSPTHLIKTRGQQVTLRCSSQSGHNTVSWYQQALGQGPQFIFQYYREEENGRGNFPPRFSGLQFPNYSSELNVNALELDDSALYLCASSLGPLNNEQFFGPGTRLTVL.